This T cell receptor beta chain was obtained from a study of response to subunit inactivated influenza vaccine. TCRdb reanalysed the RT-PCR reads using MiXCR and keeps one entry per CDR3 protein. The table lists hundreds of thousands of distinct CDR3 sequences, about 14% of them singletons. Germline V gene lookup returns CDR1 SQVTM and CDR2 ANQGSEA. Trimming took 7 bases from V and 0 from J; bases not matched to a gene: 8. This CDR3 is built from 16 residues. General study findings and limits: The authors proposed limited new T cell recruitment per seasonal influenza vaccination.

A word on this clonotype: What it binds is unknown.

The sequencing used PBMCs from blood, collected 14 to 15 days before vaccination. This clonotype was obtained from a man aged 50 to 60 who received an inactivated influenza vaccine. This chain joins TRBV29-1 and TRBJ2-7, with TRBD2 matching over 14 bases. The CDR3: CSARGLAGGNSYEQYF. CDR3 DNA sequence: TGCAGCGCACGAGGACTAGCGGGAGGTAACTCCTACGAGCAGTACTTC.